This passage covers 11 T cell receptor beta chains from one sample sequenced in a study of cytomegalovirus exposure and HLA in healthy donors. Researchers ran the PCR with 60 Vbeta and 13 Jbeta primers. Clones were read by immunoSEQ multiplex PCR, and TCRdb kept only the in-frame ones, dropping some. Counted here are about 120,000 clones, more than 70% occurring once; the ten biggest clones make up around 4%. The sequencing sample was made of PBMCs. The source of these receptors is a man aged 25-45 years in good health and CMV-seronegative.

The rearrangement joins TRBV7-9 to TRBJ1-2; no clear D. Germline CDR1 is SEHNR and CDR2 is FQNEAQ (reference sequence). V was trimmed by 5 bases and J by 14 bases, leaving 12 bases between them. The CDR3 length is 10 residues. CDR3 DNA: TGTGCCAGCAGCCCCCCCGTATCGACCTTC. This translates into CASSPPVSTF.

The chain joins TRBV6-1 to TRBJ2-3; 9 positions match TRBD2. Trimming removed 4 bases from V and 2 bases from J; junction bases left unmatched: 4. The CDR3 length is 15 residues. Looked up from germline, CDR1 is MNHNS and CDR2 is SASEGT. As DNA, the CDR3 is TGTGCCAGCAGTGCTCTAGCGGGGCCCACAGATACGCAGTATTTT. It codes for CASSALAGPTDTQYF.

The chain has TRBV7-9 and TRBJ1-1; D is ambiguous. Germline lookup yields CDR1 SEHNR and CDR2 FQNEAQ (reference sequence). Deletions cut 5 bases from V and 5 bases from J, with 15 bases between. This CDR3 has 14 amino acids. The CDR3 bases are TGTGCCAGCAGCCTACACCCGGCGGGAACTGAAGCTTTCTTT. As protein: CASSLHPAGTEAFF. Full variable domain (remainder filled in from reference TRBV7-9 and TRBJ1-1): DTGVSQNPRHKITKRGQNVTFRCDPISEHNRLYWYRQTLGQGPEFLTYFQNEAQLEKSRLLSDRFSAERPKGSFSTLEIQRTEQGDSAMYLCASSLHPAGTEAFFGQGTRLTVV.

This clone showed up just once. The chain couples TRBV5-1 to TRBJ2-3; no clear D. There are 14 residues in the CDR3. V gave up 0 bases and J gave up 4 bases, with 9 bases separating them. Germline CDR1 and CDR2: SGHRS and YFSETQ. The CDR3 DNA follows: TGCGCCAGCAGCTTGGCGTCTGGGCCAGATACGCAGTATTTT. Translated, it gives CASSLASGPDTQYF.

This clone was recorded only once. The chain carries TRBV2 and TRBJ1-4; a possible D gene is TRBD1 (5 bases). CDR3 length: 16 residues. The V end lost 5 bases, the J end lost 7 bases, and 20 bases lay between the germline ends. The germline gives CDR1 SNHLY, CDR2 FYNNEI. CDR3 in DNA: TGTGCCAGCAGTCCTCCCCAGACAGTGGAGGGTGAAAAACTGTTTTTT. Protein product: CASSPPQTVEGEKLFF.

This chain uses TRBV11-1 with TRBJ2-7, with D maybe TRBD2 (6 bases). There are 16 residues in the CDR3. Germline CDR1 SGHAT, CDR2 FQDESV (reference sequence). Trimming took 5 bases from V and 4 from J, leaving 21 bases between them. Here the CDR3 DNA reads TGTGCCAGCAGCCCCCGTGGTTTAGCGGAGACTTACGAGCAGTACTTC. It codes for CASSPRGLAETYEQYF.

The chain carries TRBV6-1 and TRBJ2-2; 7 nucleotides match TRBD1. The ends lost 7 bases at V and 1 base at J; junction bases unmatched: 6. Looked up from germline, CDR1 is MNHNS and CDR2 is SASEGT. This CDR3 is built from 15 residues. CDR3 protein: CASTGDRKNTGELFF. The CDR3 coding sequence is TGTGCCAGCACTGGGGACAGAAAGAACACCGGGGAGCTGTTTTTT.

The V call is TRBV28, the J call TRBJ2-5; D is perhaps TRBD1 (6 bases). V was pared by 6 bases and J by 5 bases, with 19 bases between. Per germline, CDR1 MDHEN and CDR2 SYDVKM. This CDR3 contains 15 residues. CDR3 nucleotide sequence: TGTGCCAGCAGCCGCCTCGGAACAGGGCGGGAGACCCAGTACTTC. It translates to CASSRLGTGRETQYF.

This clone has a handful of counts. The chain couples TRBV4-2 to TRBJ1-5, with 9 bases that match TRBD1. Germline CDR1 reads LGHNA; CDR2 reads YNFKEQ. CDR3 length equals 15 residues. V shed 4 bases, J shed 2 bases, and the junction held 3 bases outside the gene matches. The DNA of the CDR3 is TGTGCCAGCAGCCGGGACAGGGCGGGCAATCAGCCCCAGCATTTT. Its protein product is CASSRDRAGNQPQHF.

This clone was detected once. This rearrangement joins TRBV7-3 to TRBJ2-1, with 10 bases that match TRBD2. Trimming removed 2 bases from V and 5 bases from J; junction bases left unmatched: 6. The CDR3 length is 16 residues. Germline CDR1 reads SGHTA; CDR2 reads FQGTGA. The CDR3 here is CASSLRAGGGDNEQFF. CDR3 bases: TGTGCCAGCAGCTTACGAGCGGGGGGGGGTGACAATGAGCAGTTCTTC.

The J gene is TRBJ1-5, the V gene TRBV19; D might be TRBD1 (6 bases). CDR3 length: 16 amino acids. The V end lost 2 bases, the J end lost 4 bases, and 15 bases lay between the germline ends. The V gene's germline CDR1 is LNHDA and CDR2 SQIVND (reference sequence). The CDR3 is CASSIRDIVGNQPQHF. The CDR3 nucleotides read TGTGCCAGTAGTATAAGGGACATCGTGGGGAATCAGCCCCAGCATTTT.